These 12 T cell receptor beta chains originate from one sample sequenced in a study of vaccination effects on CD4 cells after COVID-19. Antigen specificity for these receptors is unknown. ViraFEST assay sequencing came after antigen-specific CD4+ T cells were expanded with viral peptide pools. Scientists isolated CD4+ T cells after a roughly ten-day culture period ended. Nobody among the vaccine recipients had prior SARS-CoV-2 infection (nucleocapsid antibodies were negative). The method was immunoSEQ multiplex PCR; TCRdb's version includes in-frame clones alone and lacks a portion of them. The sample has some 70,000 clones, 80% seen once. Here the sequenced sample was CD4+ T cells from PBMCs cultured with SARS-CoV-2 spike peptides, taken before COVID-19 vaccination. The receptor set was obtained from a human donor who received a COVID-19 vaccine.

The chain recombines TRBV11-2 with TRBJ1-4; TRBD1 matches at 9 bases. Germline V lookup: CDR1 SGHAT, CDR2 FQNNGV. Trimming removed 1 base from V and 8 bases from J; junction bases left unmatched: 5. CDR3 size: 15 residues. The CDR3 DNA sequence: TGTGCCAGCAGCTTAGTACAGGGGGCTGGCGAAAAACTGTTTTTT. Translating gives CASSLVQGAGEKLFF. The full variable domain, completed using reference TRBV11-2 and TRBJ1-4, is EAGVAQSPRYKIIEKRQSVAFWCNPISGHATLYWYQQILGQGPKLLIQFQNNGVVDDSQLPKDRFSAERLKGVDSTLKIQPAKLEDSAVYLCASSLVQGAGEKLFFGSGTQLSVL.

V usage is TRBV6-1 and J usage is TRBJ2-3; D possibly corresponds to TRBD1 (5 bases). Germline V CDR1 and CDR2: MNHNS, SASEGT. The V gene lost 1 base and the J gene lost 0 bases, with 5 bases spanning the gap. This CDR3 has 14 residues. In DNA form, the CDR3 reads TGTGCCAGCAGTGAAGGGGGCAGCACAGATACGCAGTATTTT. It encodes CASSEGGSTDTQYF.

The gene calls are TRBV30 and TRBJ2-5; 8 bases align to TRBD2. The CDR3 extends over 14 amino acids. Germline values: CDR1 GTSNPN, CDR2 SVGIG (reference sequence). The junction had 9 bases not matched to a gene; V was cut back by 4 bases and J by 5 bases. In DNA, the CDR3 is TGTGCCTGGAAATATCGGGGGGGCCGGGAGACCCAGTACTTC. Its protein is CAWKYRGGRETQYF.

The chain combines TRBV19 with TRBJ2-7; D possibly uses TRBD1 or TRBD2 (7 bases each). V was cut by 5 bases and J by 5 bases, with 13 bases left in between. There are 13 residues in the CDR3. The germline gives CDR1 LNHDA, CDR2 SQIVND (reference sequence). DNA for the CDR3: TGTGCCAGTAGTCTCGCAGGGGGGGACGAGCAGTACGTC. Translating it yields CASSLAGGDEQYV.

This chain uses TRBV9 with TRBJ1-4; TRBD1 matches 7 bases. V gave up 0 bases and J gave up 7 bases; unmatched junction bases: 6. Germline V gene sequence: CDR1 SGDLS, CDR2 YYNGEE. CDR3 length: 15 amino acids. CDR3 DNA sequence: TGTGCCAGCAGCGTAGACCCCACAGGGGTTGAAAAACTGTTTTTT. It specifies CASSVDPTGVEKLFF. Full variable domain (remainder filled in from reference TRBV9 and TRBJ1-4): DSGVTQTPKHLITATGQRVTLRCSPRSGDLSVYWYQQSLDQGLQFLIQYYNGEERAKGNILERFSAQQFPDLHSELNLSSLELGDSALYFCASSVDPTGVEKLFFGSGTQLSVL.

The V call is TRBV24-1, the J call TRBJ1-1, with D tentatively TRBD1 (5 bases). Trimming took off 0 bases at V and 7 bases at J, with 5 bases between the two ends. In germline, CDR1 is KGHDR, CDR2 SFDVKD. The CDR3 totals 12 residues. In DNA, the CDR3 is TGTGCCACCAGTGATTTGACAGGTGAAGCTTTCTTT. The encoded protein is CATSDLTGEAFF.

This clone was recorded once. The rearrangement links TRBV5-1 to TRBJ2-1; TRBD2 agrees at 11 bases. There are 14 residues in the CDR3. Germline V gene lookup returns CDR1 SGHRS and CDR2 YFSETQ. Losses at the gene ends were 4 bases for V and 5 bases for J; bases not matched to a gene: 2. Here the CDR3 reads CASSVGLADNEQFF. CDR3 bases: TGCGCCAGCAGCGTGGGACTAGCGGACAATGAGCAGTTCTTC.

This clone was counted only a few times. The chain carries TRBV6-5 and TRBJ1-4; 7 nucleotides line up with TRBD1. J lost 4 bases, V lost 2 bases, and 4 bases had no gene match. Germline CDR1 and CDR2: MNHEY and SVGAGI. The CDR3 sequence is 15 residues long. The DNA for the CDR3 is TGTGCCAGCAGTTACCGTGGACAGGATAATGAAAAACTGTTTTTT. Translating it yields CASSYRGQDNEKLFF.

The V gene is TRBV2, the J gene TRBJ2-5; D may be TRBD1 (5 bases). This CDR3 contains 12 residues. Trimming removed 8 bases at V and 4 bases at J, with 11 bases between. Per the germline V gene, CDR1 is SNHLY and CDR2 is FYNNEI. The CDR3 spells CASLSRVETQYF. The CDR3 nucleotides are TGTGCCAGCCTAAGCAGGGTAGAGACCCAGTACTTC.

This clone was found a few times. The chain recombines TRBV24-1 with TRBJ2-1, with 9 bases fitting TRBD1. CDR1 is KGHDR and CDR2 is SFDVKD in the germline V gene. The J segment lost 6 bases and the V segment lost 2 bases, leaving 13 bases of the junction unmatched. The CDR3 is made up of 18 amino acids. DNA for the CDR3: TGTGCCACCAGTGATTCACCGGGTAGGACAGGGGCTTCCAATGAGCAGTTCTTC. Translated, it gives CATSDSPGRTGASNEQFF.

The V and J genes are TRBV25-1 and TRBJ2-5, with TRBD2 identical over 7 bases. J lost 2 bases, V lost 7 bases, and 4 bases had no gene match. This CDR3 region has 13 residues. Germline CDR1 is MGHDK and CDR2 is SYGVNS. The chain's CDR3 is CASTSGHQETQYF. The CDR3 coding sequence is TGTGCCAGCACTAGCGGTCATCAAGAGACCCAGTACTTC.

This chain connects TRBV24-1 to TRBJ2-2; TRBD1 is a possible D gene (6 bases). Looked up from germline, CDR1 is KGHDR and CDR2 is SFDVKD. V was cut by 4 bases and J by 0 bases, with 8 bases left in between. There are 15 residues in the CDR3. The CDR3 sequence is CATSDRTANTGELFF. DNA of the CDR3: TGTGCCACCAGTGACCGGACAGCGAACACCGGGGAGCTGTTTTTT.